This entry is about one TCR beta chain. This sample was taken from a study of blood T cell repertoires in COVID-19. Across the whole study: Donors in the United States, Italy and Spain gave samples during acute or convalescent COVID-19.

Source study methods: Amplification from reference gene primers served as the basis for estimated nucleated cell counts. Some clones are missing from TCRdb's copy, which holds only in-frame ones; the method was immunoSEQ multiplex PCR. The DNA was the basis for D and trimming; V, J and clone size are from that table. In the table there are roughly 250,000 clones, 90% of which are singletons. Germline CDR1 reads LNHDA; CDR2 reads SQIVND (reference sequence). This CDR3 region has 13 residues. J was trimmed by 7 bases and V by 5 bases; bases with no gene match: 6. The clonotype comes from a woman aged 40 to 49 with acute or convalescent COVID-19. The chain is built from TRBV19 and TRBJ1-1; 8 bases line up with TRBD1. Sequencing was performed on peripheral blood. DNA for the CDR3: TGTGCCAGTAGTGAGACAGGGGCAAATGAAGCTTTCTTT. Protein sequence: CASSETGANEAFF.